Listed below are T cell receptor beta chains from one sample, sequenced in a study of blood T cell repertoires in COVID-19. Produced via immunoSEQ multiplex PCR; TCRdb's table is partial and in-frame only. The table records a few hundred thousand clones, about 87% of them present only once. Sequenced input: peripheral blood. The receptors shown here come from a woman in her 50s with COVID-19, enrolled during active disease. The conserved cysteine and the conserved F or W are not part of the CDR3 here. Some rows have no size entry. The others give once, few or many, or a class for an expanded clone.

j_gene,abundance,v_gene,CDR3aa
TRBJ2-4,.,TRBV19,ASSLRTGSKNIQY
TRBJ2-1,.,TRBV5-4,ASRQPGTSGGEQF
TRBJ1-4,few,TRBV5-1,ASSSGQLREKLF
TRBJ2-3,.,TRBV6-5,ASSQTGNTQY
TRBJ2-7,.,TRBV3-1/TRBV3-2,ASSQVPGGGYEQY
TRBJ2-7,.,TRBV7-2,ASSKRTGALGQY
TRBJ2-7,once,TRBV10-3,AITEQGEQY
TRBJ2-1,once,TRBV9,ASSEKTSGFYNEQF
TRBJ2-3,.,TRBV2,ATGSGRPDTQY
TRBJ1-4,.,TRBV4-3,ASSQDPEGTNEKLF
TRBJ2-7,.,TRBV6-2/TRBV6-3,ASSYALAGASYEQY
TRBJ1-2,.,TRBV3-1/TRBV3-2,ASSRDISGFVGYT
TRBJ2-2,.,TRBV5-4,ASSLAERRNTGELF
TRBJ1-2,.,TRBV3-1/TRBV3-2,ASSPRRGRLKAEYGYT
TRBJ1-2,.,TRBV7-2,ASSLLQGAGGYT
TRBJ2-1,.,TRBV24-1,ATSDSLTSGTYNEQF
TRBJ2-7,.,TRBV28,ASSLPGQPYEQY
TRBJ2-2,.,TRBV25-1,ASSELGAARGNTGELF
TRBJ1-2,.,TRBV19,ASSTPGGGYGYT
TRBJ1-6,.,TRBV7-9,ASRLDRENSPLH
TRBJ1-1,few,TRBV2,ASSVITEAF
TRBJ2-7,.,TRBV4-2,ASSQGSSYEQY
TRBJ2-7,.,TRBV5-1,ASSLGEGQKSYEQY
TRBJ2-7,once,TRBV11-1,ATSRDRGTYEQY
TRBJ1-1,.,TRBV6-5,ASSLGQGIGEAF
TRBJ1-6,few,TRBV5-1,ASSPTGRVEALH
TRBJ2-1,.,TRBV7-9,ASSPKFRLAGIFNEQF
TRBJ1-1,.,TRBV11-2,ASSESPGGTEAF
TRBJ2-1,.,TRBV12-5,ASGAGSRGNEQF
TRBJ2-7,.,TRBV11-2,ASSLLGLLKSRQY
TRBJ2-5,.,TRBV4-2,ASSQGVSGETQY
TRBJ1-5,.,TRBV29-1,SVSKSGGNQPQH
TRBJ1-5,few,TRBV4-1,ASSQDREDQPQH
TRBJ1-2,.,TRBV4-1,ASSSSQGARGYT
TRBJ2-7,.,TRBV14,ASSYRVTVDPLSPYEQY
TRBJ2-3,.,TRBV5-5,ASSLGRTDTQY
TRBJ2-7,.,TRBV11-3,ASSHGLAGVSYEQY
TRBJ2-4,.,TRBV30,AWSAGAKNIQY
TRBJ2-7,.,TRBV11-3,ASSLDLGAATYEQY
TRBJ1-4,.,TRBV7-2,ASSLGIATNEKLF
TRBJ2-5,.,TRBV2,ATSRTGQQETQY
TRBJ1-1,.,TRBV12-3/TRBV12-4,ASGKGTPTEAF
TRBJ2-1,.,TRBV7-8,ASSPRAGSSYNEQF
TRBJ2-1,.,TRBV19,ASSMVVAGKAEQF
TRBJ1-2,once,TRBV7-2,ASSLVRTGGGYT
TRBJ2-3,.,TRBV24-1,ATSVSTDTQY
TRBJ1-1,once,TRBV11-3,ASSWGANTEAF
TRBJ2-4,.,TRBV10-1,ASSESGGSSKNIQY
TRBJ2-4,.,TRBV19,ASSTRGNIQY
TRBJ1-1,.,TRBV14,ASSQLEGTGQAEAF
TRBJ1-5,.,TRBV5-1,ASSLEAGGINQPQH
TRBJ2-1,once,TRBV7-7,ASSLSLNGNEQF
TRBJ2-7,once,TRBV4-1,ASSQDSAGGAYEQY